This entry lists 3 T cell receptor beta chains sequenced from one sample in a study of cytomegalovirus exposure and HLA in healthy donors. The primer mix had 60 Vbeta and 13 Jbeta primers. Assay: immunoSEQ multiplex PCR; the TCRdb copy retains only in-frame clones and omits some. The table includes about 140,000 clones, almost 85% detected once. Sequencing input: PBMCs. Receptors were obtained from a man younger than 35 in good health and CMV-seropositive.

This clone occurred a few times. The chain uses TRBV11-2 and TRBJ1-1; D is ambiguous. V was trimmed by 4 bases and J by 4 bases, leaving 13 bases between them. Germline loops: CDR1 SGHAT, CDR2 FQNNGV. CDR3 size: 14 residues. CDR3 sequence (DNA): TGTGCCAGCAGCTCCCAGTTTGGTGCCACTGAAGCTTTCTTT. Amino acids: CASSSQFGATEAFF.

The gene calls are TRBV6-6 and TRBJ1-1, with unresolved D. V lost 7 bases and J 2 bases, leaving 20 bases between the germline ends. CDR1 MNHNY and CDR2 SVGAGI come from the germline V gene (reference sequence). This CDR3 has 16 residues. The CDR3 is CASIQKRGIDNTEAFF. The CDR3 DNA reads as TGTGCCAGCATCCAAAAACGGGGTATAGATAACACTGAAGCTTTCTTT.

V usage is TRBV29-1 and J usage is TRBJ1-1; 7 bases align to TRBD1. The germline CDR1 and CDR2 sequences are SQVTM and ANQGSEA. CDR3 length equals 14 residues. The J segment lost 3 bases and the V segment lost 5 bases, leaving 9 bases of the junction unmatched. CDR3 coding DNA: TGCAGCGTTTCCAGACAGGGTCTGGACACTGAAGCTTTCTTT. Protein: CSVSRQGLDTEAFF. Complete variable domain (other parts from reference TRBV29-1 and TRBJ1-1): SAVISQKPSRDICQRGTSLTIQCQVDSQVTMMFWYRQQPGQSLTLIATANQGSEATYESGFVIDKFPISRPNLTFSTLTVSNMSPEDSSIYLCSVSRQGLDTEAFFGQGTRLTVV.